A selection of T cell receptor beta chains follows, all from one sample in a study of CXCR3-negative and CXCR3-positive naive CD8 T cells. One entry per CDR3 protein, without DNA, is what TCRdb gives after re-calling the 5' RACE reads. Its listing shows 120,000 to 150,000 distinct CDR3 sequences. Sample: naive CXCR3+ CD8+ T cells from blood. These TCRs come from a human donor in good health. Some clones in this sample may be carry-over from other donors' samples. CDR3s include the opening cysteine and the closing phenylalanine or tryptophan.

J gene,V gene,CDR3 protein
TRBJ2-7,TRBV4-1,CASSHLRDGAYEQYF
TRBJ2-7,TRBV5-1,CASSLTGMAYEQYF
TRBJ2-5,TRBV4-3,CASSQGARSPQYF
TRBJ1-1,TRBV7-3,CASSLNPGQGPMNTAAFF
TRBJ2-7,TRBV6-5,CASSPNWGTHYEQYF
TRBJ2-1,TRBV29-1,CSVESPGQGDNNEQFF
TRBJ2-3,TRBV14,CASSPHASDTQYF
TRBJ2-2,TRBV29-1,CSVARLNTGELFF
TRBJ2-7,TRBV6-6,CASSYGTPDYYEQYF
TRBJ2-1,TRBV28,CASSPHRQPIVQFF
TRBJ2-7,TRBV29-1,CSVEGAALAGGMGYEQYF
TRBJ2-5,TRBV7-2,CASSLGVAGAETQYF
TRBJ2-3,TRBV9,CASSVEASLDTQYF
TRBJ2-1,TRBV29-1,CSVGWVKWQEQFF
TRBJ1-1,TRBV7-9,CASSLVFSAEAFF
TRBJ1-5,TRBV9,CASSESGGQLNQPQHF
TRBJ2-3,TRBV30,CAWQQELSTDTQYF
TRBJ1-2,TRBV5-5,CASRQADNYGYTF
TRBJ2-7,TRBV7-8,CASSIGDSYYEQYF
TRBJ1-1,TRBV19,CASSHEGKTEAFF
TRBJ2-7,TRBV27,CASSSRGTVSEQYF
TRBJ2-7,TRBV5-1,CASGGSDSGLAGPSYEQYF
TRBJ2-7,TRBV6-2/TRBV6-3,CASSYSFGSEQYF
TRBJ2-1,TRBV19,CASLGTSGSEGEQFF
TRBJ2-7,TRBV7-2,CASSFTGGGNYEQYF
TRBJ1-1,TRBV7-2,CASSSWDRNTEAVF